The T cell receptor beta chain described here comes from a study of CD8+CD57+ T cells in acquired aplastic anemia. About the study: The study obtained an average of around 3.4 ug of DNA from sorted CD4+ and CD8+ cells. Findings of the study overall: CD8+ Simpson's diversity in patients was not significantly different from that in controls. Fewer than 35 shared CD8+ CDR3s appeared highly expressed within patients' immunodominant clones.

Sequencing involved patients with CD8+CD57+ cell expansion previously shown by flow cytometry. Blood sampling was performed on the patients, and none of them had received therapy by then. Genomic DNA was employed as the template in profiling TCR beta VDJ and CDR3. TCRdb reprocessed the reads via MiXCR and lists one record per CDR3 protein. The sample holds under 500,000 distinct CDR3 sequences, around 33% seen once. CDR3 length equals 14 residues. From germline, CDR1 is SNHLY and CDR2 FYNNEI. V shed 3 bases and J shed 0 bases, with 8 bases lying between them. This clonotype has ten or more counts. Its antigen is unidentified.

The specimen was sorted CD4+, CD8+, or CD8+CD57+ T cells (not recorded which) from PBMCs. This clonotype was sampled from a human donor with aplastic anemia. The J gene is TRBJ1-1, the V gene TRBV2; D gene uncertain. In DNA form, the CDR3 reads TGTGCCAGCAGTGAGCGGGAATTGAACACTGAAGCTTTCTTT. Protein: CASSERELNTEAFF.